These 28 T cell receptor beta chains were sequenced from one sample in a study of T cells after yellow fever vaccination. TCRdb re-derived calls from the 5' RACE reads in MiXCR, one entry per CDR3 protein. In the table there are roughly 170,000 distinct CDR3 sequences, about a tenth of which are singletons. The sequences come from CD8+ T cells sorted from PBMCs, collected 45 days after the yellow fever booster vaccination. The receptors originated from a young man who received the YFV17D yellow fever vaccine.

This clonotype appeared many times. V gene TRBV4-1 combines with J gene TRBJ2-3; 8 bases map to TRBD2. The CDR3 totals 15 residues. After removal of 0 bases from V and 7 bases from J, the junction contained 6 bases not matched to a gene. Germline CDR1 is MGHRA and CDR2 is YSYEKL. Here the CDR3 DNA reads TGCGCCAGCAGCCAAGAGGTCGGGGGGGCATATACGCAGTATTTT. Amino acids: CASSQEVGGAYTQYF.

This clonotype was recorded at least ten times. The CDR3 DNA reads TGTGCCAGCAGCGTCGGGACAGGCATCCACACCGGGGAGCTGTTTTTT. It encodes CASSVGTGIHTGELFF. The chain is built from TRBV9 and TRBJ2-2; 8 bases map to TRBD1. The V and J ends lost 2 bases and 3 bases, in that order; junction bases with no gene match: 6. Germline assignment: CDR1 SGDLS and CDR2 YYNGEE. This CDR3 spans 16 amino acids.

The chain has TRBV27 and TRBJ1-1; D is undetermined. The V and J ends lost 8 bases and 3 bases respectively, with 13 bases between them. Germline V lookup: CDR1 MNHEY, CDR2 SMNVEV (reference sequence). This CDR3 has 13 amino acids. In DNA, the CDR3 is TGTGCCAGCTCTCGGGAGGATTACACTGAAGCTTTCTTT. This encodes CASSREDYTEAFF.

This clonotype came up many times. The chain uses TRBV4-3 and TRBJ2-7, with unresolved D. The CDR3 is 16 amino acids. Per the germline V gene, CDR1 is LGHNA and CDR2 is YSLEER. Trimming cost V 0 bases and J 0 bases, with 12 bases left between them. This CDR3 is CASSQDLSSSSYEQYF. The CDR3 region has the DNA TGCGCCAGCAGCCAAGATCTTAGCTCAAGCTCCTACGAGCAGTACTTC.

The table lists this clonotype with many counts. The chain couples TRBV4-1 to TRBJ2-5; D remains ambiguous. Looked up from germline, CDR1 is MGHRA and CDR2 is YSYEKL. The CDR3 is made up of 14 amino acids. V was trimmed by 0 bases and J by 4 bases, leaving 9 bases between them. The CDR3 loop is CASSQEGVGETQYF. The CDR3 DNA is TGCGCCAGCAGCCAAGAGGGTGTGGGAGAGACCCAGTACTTC.

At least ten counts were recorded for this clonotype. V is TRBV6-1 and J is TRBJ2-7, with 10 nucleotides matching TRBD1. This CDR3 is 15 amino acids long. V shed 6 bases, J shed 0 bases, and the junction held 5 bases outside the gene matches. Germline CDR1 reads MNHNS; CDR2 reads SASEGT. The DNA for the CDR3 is TGTGCCAGCAGCGGGACAGGGGACCTCTCCTACGAGCAGTACTTC. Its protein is CASSGTGDLSYEQYF.

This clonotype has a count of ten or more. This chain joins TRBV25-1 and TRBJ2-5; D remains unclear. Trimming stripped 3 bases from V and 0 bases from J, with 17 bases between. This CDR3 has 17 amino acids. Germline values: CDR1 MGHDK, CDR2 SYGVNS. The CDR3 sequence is CASSDTLRNPYQETQYF. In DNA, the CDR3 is TGTGCCAGCAGTGATACGTTGAGGAACCCGTACCAAGAGACCCAGTACTTC. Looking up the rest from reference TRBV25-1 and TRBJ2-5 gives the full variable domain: EADIYQTPRYLVIGTGKKITLECSQTMGHDKMYWYQQDPGMELHLIHYSYGVNSTEKGDLSSESTVSRIRTEHFPLTLESARPSHTSQYLCASSDTLRNPYQETQYFGPGTRLLVL.

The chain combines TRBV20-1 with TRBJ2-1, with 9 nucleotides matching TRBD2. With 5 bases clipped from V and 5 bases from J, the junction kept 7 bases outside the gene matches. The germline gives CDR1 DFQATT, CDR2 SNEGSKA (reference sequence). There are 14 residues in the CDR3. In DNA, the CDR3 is TGCAGTGCTCCCGCGGGGGGGAGTAACAATGAGCAGTTCTTC. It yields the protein CSAPAGGSNNEQFF.

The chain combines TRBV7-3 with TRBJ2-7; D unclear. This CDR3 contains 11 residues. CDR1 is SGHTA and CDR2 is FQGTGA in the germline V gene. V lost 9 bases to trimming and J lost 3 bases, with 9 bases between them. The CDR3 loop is CARTHGYEQYF. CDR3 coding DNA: TGTGCCAGAACACACGGCTACGAGCAGTACTTC.

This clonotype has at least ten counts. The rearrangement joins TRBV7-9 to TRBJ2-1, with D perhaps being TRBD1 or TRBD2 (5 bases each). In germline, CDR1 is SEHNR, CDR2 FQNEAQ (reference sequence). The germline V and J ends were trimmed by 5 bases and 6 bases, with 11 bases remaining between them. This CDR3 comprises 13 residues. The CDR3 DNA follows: TGTGCCAGCAGCCCTCCAGGGACCAATGAGCAGTTCTTC. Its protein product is CASSPPGTNEQFF.

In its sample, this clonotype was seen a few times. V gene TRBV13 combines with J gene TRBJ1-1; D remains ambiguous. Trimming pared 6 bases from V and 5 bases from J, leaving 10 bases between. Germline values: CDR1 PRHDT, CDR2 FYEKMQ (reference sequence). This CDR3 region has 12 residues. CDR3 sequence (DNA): TGTGCCAGCAGTGGAGGATGGACTGAAGCTTTCTTT. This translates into CASSGGWTEAFF.

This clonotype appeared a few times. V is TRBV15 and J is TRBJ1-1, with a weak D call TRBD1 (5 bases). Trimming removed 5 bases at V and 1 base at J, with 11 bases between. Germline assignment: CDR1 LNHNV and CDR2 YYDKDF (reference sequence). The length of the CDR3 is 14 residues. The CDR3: CATSDGHWNTEAFF. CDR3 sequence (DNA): TGTGCCACCAGCGACGGACACTGGAACACTGAAGCTTTCTTT.

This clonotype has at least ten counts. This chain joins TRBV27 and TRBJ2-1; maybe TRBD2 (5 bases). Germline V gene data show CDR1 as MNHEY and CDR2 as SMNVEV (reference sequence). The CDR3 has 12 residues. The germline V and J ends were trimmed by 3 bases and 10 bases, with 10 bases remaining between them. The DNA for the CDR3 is TGTGCCAGCAGTTTTATAGGGAGCGAGCAGTTCTTC. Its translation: CASSFIGSEQFF.

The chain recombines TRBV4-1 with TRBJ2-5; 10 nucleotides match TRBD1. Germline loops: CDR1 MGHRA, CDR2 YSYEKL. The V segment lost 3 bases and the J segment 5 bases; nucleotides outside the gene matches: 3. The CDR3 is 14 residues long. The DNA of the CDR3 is TGCGCCAGCAGCCAGGGGACAGGGGTTGAGACCCAGTACTTC. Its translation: CASSQGTGVETQYF.

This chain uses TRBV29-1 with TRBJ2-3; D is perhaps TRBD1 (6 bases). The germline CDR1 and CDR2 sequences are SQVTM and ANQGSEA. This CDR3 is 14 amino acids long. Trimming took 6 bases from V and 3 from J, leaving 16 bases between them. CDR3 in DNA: TGCAGCGTACCGGGACACATAAGGACAGATACGCAGTATTTT. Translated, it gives CSVPGHIRTDTQYF.

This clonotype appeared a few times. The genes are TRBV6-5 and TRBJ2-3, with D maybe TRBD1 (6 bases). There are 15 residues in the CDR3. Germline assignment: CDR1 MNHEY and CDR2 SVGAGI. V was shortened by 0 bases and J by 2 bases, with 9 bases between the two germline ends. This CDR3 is CASSYSYRATDTQYF. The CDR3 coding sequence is TGTGCCAGCAGTTACTCCTACAGGGCCACAGATACGCAGTATTTT.

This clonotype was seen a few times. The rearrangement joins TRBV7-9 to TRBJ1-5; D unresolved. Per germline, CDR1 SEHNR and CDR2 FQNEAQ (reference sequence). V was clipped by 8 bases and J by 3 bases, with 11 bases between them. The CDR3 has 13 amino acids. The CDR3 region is CASGGQNNQPQHF. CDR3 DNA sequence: TGTGCCAGCGGAGGGCAGAACAATCAGCCCCAGCATTTT. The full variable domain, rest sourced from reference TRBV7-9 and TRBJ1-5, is DTGVSQNPRHKITKRGQNVTFRCDPISEHNRLYWYRQTLGQGPEFLTYFQNEAQLEKSRLLSDRFSAERPKGSFSTLEIQRTEQGDSAMYLCASGGQNNQPQHFGDGTRLSIL.

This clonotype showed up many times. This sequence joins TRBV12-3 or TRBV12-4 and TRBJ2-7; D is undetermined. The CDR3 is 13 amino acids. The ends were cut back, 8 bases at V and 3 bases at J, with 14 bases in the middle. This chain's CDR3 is CASVGRYGYEQYV. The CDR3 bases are TGTGCCAGCGTGGGCAGGTATGGCTACGAGCAGTACGTC.

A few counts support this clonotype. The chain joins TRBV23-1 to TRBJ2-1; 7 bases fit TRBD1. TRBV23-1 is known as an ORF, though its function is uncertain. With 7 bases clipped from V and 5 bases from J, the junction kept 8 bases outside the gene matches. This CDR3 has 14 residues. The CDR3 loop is CASTDRDYDNEQFF. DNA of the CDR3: TGCGCCAGCACAGACAGGGATTACGACAATGAGCAGTTCTTC.

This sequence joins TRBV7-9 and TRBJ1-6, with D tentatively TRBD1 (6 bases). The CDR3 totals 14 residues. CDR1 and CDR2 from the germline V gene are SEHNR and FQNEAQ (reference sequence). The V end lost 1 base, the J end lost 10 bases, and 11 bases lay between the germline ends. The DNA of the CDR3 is TGTGCCAGCAGCTTAGATGAGGGGGGGTCACCCCTCCACTTT. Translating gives CASSLDEGGSPLHF.

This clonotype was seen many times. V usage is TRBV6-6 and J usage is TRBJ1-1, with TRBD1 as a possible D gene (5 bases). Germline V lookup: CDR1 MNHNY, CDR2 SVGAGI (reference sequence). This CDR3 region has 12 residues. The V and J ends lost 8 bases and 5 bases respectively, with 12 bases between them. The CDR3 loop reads CASGPGGTEAFF. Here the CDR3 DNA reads TGTGCCAGCGGGCCCGGGGGGACTGAAGCTTTCTTT.

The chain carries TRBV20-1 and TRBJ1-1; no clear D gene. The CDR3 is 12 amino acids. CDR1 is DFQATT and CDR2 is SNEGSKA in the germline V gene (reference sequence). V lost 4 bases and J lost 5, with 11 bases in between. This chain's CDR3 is CSANREHTEAFF. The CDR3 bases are TGCAGTGCTAACCGGGAGCATACTGAAGCTTTCTTT.

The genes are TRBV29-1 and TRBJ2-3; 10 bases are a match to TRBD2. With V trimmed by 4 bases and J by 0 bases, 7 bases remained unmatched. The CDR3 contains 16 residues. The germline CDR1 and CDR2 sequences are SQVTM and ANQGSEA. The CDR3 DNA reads TGCAGCGTTGTCGCTAGCGGGGGAACTAGCACAGATACGCAGTATTTT. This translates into CSVVASGGTSTDTQYF.

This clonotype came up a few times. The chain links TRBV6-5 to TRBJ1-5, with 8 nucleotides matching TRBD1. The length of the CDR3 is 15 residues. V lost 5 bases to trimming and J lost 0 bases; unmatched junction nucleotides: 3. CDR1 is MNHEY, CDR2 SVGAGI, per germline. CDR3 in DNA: TGTGCCAGCAGTCCGGGACAGGTTAGCAATCAGCCCCAGCATTTT. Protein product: CASSPGQVSNQPQHF.

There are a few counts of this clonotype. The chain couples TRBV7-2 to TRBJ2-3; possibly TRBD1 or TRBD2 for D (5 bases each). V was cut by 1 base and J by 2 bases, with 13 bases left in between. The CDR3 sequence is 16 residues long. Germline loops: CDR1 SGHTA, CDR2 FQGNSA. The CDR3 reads CASSLVGRDPTDTQYF. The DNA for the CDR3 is TGTGCCAGCAGCTTAGTGGGCAGGGACCCCACAGATACGCAGTATTTT.

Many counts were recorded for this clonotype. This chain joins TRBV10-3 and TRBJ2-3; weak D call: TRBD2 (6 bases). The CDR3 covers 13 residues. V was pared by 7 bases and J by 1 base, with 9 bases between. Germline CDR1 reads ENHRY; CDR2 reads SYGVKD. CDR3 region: CAITGERTDTQYF. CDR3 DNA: TGTGCCATCACGGGGGAGCGCACAGATACGCAGTATTTT.

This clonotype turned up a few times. The CDR3 loop is CAVGGTDTQYF. The CDR3 DNA sequence: TGTGCCGTTGGGGGCACAGATACGCAGTATTTT. The V and J genes are TRBV13 and TRBJ2-3; no clear D. Trimming removed 11 bases at V and 1 base at J, with 7 bases between. The CDR3 loop spans 11 amino acids. Germline V gene sequence: CDR1 PRHDT, CDR2 FYEKMQ (reference sequence).

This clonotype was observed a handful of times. The CDR3 loop reads CASSSPEGPNSPLHF. The CDR3 coding sequence is TGTGCCAGCAGCTCTCCCGAGGGACCTAATTCACCCCTCCACTTT. The chain recombines TRBV7-9 with TRBJ1-6, with D possibly being TRBD1 (5 bases). The germline V and J ends were trimmed by 4 bases and 6 bases, with 13 bases remaining between them. The CDR3 runs 15 residues. Germline lookup yields CDR1 SEHNR and CDR2 FQNEAQ (reference sequence).